What follows is one T cell receptor (beta chain) and its context. The PCR was carried out with 60 Vbeta primers and 13 Jbeta primers. Repertoires were generated with immunoSEQ multiplex PCR, while TCRdb's copy carries only in-frame clones and drops some. The sample holds 150,000 to 200,000 clones; 81% are singletons and the top ten take around 2%. This CDR3 is 14 amino acids long. Trimming left V 7 bases short and J 1 base short, with 13 bases between. The germline V gene encodes CDR1 SQVTM and CDR2 ANQGSEA. The data were obtained in a study of cytomegalovirus exposure and HLA in healthy donors. Donors were nominally healthy when sampled, though unrecorded immune exposures were likely.

This clonotype was obtained from a man younger than 35 in good health and CMV-seronegative. Sequenced material: PBMCs. The rearrangement links TRBV29-1 to TRBJ2-2; TRBD2 is a possible D gene (6 bases). The CDR3 DNA reads as TGCAGCGCCCGTGGGGAGGAGAACACCGGGGAGCTGTTTTTT. Translation gives CSARGEENTGELFF.